This TCR beta chain was found in a study of blood T cell repertoires in COVID-19. Study details: COVID-19 samples collected from the United States, Italy and Spain covered acute and convalescent phases.

This CDR3 is 15 amino acids long. The V gene lost 1 base and the J gene lost 4 bases, with 12 bases spanning the gap. CDR1 is SGHRS and CDR2 is YFSETQ in the germline V gene. Sequenced by immunoSEQ multiplex PCR; TCRdb stores in-frame clones only, minus some. The sample includes about 170,000 clones, 84% of them seen just once. This rearrangement joins TRBV5-1 to TRBJ2-1; a weak D match, TRBD1 (6 bases). Sequenced sample: peripheral blood. The TCR originated in a woman of 80 years or more with COVID-19, enrolled during active disease. This CDR3 is CASSLQGQGYNEQFF. The CDR3 DNA is TGCGCCAGCAGCTTGCAGGGGCAGGGATACAATGAGCAGTTCTTC.